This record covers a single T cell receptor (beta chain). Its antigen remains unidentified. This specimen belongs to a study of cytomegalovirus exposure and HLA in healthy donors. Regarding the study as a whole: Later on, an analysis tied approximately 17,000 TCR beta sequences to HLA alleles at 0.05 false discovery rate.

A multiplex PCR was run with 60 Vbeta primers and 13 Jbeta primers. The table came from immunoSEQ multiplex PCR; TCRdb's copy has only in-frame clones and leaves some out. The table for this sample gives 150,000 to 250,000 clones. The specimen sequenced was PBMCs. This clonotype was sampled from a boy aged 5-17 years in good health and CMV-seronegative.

CDR3 DNA sequence: TGTGCCAGCAGTGCCTCTGGGGAGTCCTACGAGCAGTACTTC. Its translation is CASSASGESYEQYF. This rearrangement joins TRBV7-2 to TRBJ2-7; perhaps TRBD2 as D (5 bases). This CDR3 is 14 amino acids long. Germline V gene sequence: CDR1 SGHTA, CDR2 FQGNSA. V was clipped by 6 bases and J by 1 base, with 13 bases between them.